This T cell receptor beta chain came from a study of STAT5B mutations in CD4+ large granular lymphocyte leukemia. Original processing methods: The detection floor for productive clonotype frequency was 2.59 x 10-5. Sequenced by immunoSEQ multiplex PCR; TCRdb stores in-frame clones only, minus some. The D gene and trimming were derived from the DNA, and the V and J assignments and clone size from that table. The sample consists of several thousand clones, around three quarters of them appearing once. Recruitment of CD4+ T-LGLL patients was in Padova, Helsinki and Shinshu. With respect to this clone: Its antigen remains unknown.

Germline trimming cut 7 bases from V and 4 bases from J; bases unmatched to any gene: 6. The CDR3 runs 14 residues. CDR1 SNHLY and CDR2 FYNNEI come from the germline V gene. Study-wide results and limits: TRBV06-family usage was enriched in top patient clones (8/27) versus controls (2/35). Without putative leukemic clones, patient CD4-sorted repertoires remained more clonal than healthy CD4+ repertoires.

Sequences were obtained from PBMCs. V usage is TRBV2 and J usage is TRBJ2-1; 8 bases match TRBD1. This sequence originates from a woman in her sixties or seventies with CD4+ T-cell large granular lymphocyte leukemia. This CDR3 reads CASNLGQGYNEQFF. The CDR3 DNA is TGTGCCAGCAACCTTGGACAGGGTTACAATGAGCAGTTCTTC.